This T cell receptor beta chain came from a study of blood T cells in healthy people across ages. Alongside a J-beta primer mix, a sample-barcoded 5' primer served in a second PCR lasting roughly 7 to 11 cycles. Unique molecular identifiers of 12 random nucleotides labeled each cDNA. MiXCR, applied by TCRdb to the 5' RACE reads, yields one record per CDR3 protein. The sample has 1.5 million or so distinct CDR3 sequences; about 42% are singletons. The CDR3 runs to 12 residues. Trimming left V 1 base short and J 10 bases short, with 11 bases between. Germline loops: CDR1 SQVTM, CDR2 ANQGSEA. This TCR was recovered from a woman in her late teens or twenties in good health. The rearrangement uses TRBV29-1 and TRBJ2-1; no firm D call. The sequencing input was blood. The CDR3 DNA sequence: TGCAGCGTTGAAGGGTCGCGGTACGAGCAGTTCTTC. Translated, it gives CSVEGSRYEQFF.